These 9 T cell receptor beta chains came from one sample sequenced in a study of regulatory T cells in long-lasting Graves disease. Arm-PCR of CDR3 regions and iRepertoire HTBI primers were the basis on which TCR beta libraries were built. TCRdb itself ran the multiplex PCR reads through MiXCR, one entry per CDR3 protein. The table lists a few hundred thousand distinct CDR3 sequences, approximately 12% of them singletons, with approximately 17% in the top ten. Time point indicated: newly diagnosed GD, antithyroid drugs for less than 3 months. RNA isolated from PBMCs was used to make the TCR library. This sample was also put to use in a study of T cells in Graves' hyperthyroidism and ophthalmopathy.

The sequencing here drew on peripheral blood mononuclear cells (PBMCs), taken at new diagnosis, from a patient treated with antithyroid drugs. The source of these receptors is a woman aged 18-29 years with Graves disease.

This clonotype has a count of ten or more. The CDR3 region has the DNA TGTGCCAGCAGCTCAGAAAGGACAGGGGGATTCGAGCAGTACTTC. Encoded protein: CASSSERTGGFEQYF. The rearrangement links TRBV27 to TRBJ2-7, with TRBD1 matching over 10 bases. CDR3 length: 15 amino acids. Trimming removed 6 bases from V and 6 bases from J; junction bases left unmatched: 11. The germline CDR1 and CDR2 sequences are MNHEY and SMNVEV (reference sequence).

This clonotype was observed a handful of times. The rearrangement links TRBV20-1 to TRBJ2-2; no firm D call. The V end lost 4 bases, the J end lost 5 bases, and 5 bases lay between the germline ends. The CDR3 is made up of 11 amino acids. Germline V gene sequence: CDR1 DFQATT, CDR2 SNEGSKA (reference sequence). This chain's CDR3 is CSAKWTGELFF. Written as DNA, the CDR3 is TGCAGTGCTAAGTGGACCGGGGAGCTGTTTTTT.

The rearrangement uses TRBV28 and TRBJ1-6, with 11 nucleotides matching TRBD1. Germline CDR1 is MDHEN and CDR2 is SYDVKM. The V gene end was trimmed by 6 bases and the J gene end by 9 bases; junction bases not matched to a gene: 7. This CDR3 has 15 residues. The CDR3 region is CASRVGTGGFSPLHF. CDR3 bases: TGTGCCAGCAGGGTGGGGACAGGGGGTTTTTCACCCCTCCACTTT.

This clonotype was counted a few times. V gene TRBV24-1 combines with J gene TRBJ2-1; no definite D call. Trimming took 5 bases from V and 10 from J, leaving 14 bases between them. The CDR3 totals 13 residues. Germline V gene sequence: CDR1 KGHDR, CDR2 SFDVKD. The CDR3 loop is CATSGLAGSEQFF. CDR3 DNA sequence: TGTGCCACCAGTGGTTTAGCTGGGTCGGAGCAGTTCTTC.

This clonotype was counted at least ten times. V and J are TRBV20-1 and TRBJ2-3; D might be TRBD1 (5 bases). The V end lost 1 base, the J end lost 0 bases, and 11 bases lay between the germline ends. The CDR3 totals 15 residues. Germline CDR1 is DFQATT and CDR2 is SNEGSKA (reference sequence). The chain's CDR3 is CSARVRVESTDTQYF. Here the CDR3 DNA reads TGCAGTGCTAGAGTCAGGGTTGAGAGCACAGATACGCAGTATTTT.

This clonotype was seen many times. The V call is TRBV29-1, the J call TRBJ1-1, with 8 nucleotides matching TRBD1. This CDR3 contains 13 residues. The V segment lost 6 bases and the J segment 0 bases; nucleotides outside the gene matches: 3. The germline gives CDR1 SQVTM, CDR2 ANQGSEA. CDR3 region: CSVATGVNTEAFF. For the CDR3, the DNA is TGCAGCGTCGCGACAGGGGTGAACACTGAAGCTTTCTTT.

This clonotype was observed a handful of times. The chain recombines TRBV12-3 or TRBV12-4 with TRBJ1-1; D unclear. The CDR3 spans 13 residues. Between the trimmed V and J ends, which lost 8 bases and 6 bases, there was a span of 16 bases. CDR3 amino acids: CASAPGALAEAFF. The DNA of the CDR3 is TGTGCCAGCGCTCCTGGCGCCTTGGCTGAAGCTTTCTTT.

This clonotype has ten or more counts. The rearrangement uses TRBV4-2 and TRBJ1-1, with 11 bases that match TRBD1. V lost 1 base to trimming and J lost 4 bases; unmatched junction nucleotides: 8. This CDR3 contains 17 residues. Germline V gives CDR1 LGHNA, CDR2 YNFKEQ. Here the CDR3 reads CASSQVQRDRGGTEAFF. The CDR3 coding sequence is TGTGCCAGCAGCCAAGTTCAAAGGGACAGGGGGGGCACTGAAGCTTTCTTT.

This clonotype came up many times. V usage is TRBV7-9 and J usage is TRBJ1-1, with D uncertain. The V gene lost 6 bases and the J gene lost 0 bases, with 17 bases spanning the gap. This CDR3 is 16 amino acids long. Germline assignment: CDR1 SEHNR and CDR2 FQNEAQ (reference sequence). The CDR3 here is CASRQPGDQMNTEAFF. Written as DNA, the CDR3 is TGTGCCAGCAGGCAACCCGGAGACCAAATGAACACTGAAGCTTTCTTT.